The rows below give T cell receptor beta chains drawn from one sample of a study of response to subunit inactivated influenza vaccine. MiXCR, run by TCRdb on the RT-PCR reads, gives a single entry per CDR3 protein. The sample has a few hundred thousand distinct CDR3 sequences, 14% seen once; the top ten hold 8.5% to 14%. The input for sequencing was PBMCs from blood, taken 11 to 12 days after vaccination. The source of these receptors is a man between 50 and 59 years old who received an inactivated influenza vaccine. Each CDR3 is given with its conserved first and last residue. A D gene is named only where the DNA matches it firmly. Only some rows state a clone size, as once, few, many or a class for expanded clones.

TRBV7-2	TRBD1	TRBJ1-3	many	TGTGCCAGCAGCCCCGGGACAGGCTCTGGAAACACCATATATTTT	CASSPGTGSGNTIYF
TRBV7-9	.	TRBJ2-1	.	TGTGCCATCAGGACCGAGGTGACGTACAATGAGCAGTTCTTC	CAIRTEVTYNEQFF
TRBV7-2	.	TRBJ2-2	.	TGTGCCAGCAGCTTAGCGCGCGAAACATTGAACACCGGGGAGCTGTTTTTT	CASSLARETLNTGELFF
TRBV7-2	TRBD2	TRBJ2-7	few	TGTGCCAGCAGCTTAATGGGCGGGGGGGGCCATAGCTACGAGCAGTACTTC	CASSLMGGGGHSYEQYF
TRBV10-3	.	TRBJ2-6	.	TGTGCCATCATGAGAGAGGGCTCTGGGGCCAACGTCCTGACTTTC	CAIMREGSGANVLTF
TRBV7-2	TRBD2	TRBJ2-3	few	TGTGCCAGCAGTTATAGCGGGGGGGGCGGTACGCAGTATTTT	CASSYSGGGGTQYF
TRBV7-2	.	TRBJ1-5	.	TGTGCCAGCAGCCCCCGTGGGGGGCATCAGCCCCAGCATTTT	CASSPRGGHQPQHF
TRBV12-3/TRBV12-4	.	TRBJ2-7	.	TGTGCCAGCAGTTTGGGACAGGGACTAGCCTACGAGCAGTACTTC	CASSLGQGLAYEQYF
TRBV30	.	TRBJ1-5	.	TGTGCCTGGAGTCGTCAAGCAAATCAGCCCCAGCATTTT	CAWSRQANQPQHF
TRBV6-4	.	TRBJ2-4	.	TGTGCCAGCAGTGACTCGTCTCTGAACAGGAGGGACATTCAGTACTTC	CASSDSSLNRRDIQYF
TRBV4-3	.	TRBJ1-5	.	TGCGCCAGCAGCCAAGAACATACAGGCAATCAGCCCCAGCATTTT	CASSQEHTGNQPQHF
TRBV3-1	.	TRBJ2-7	few	TGTGCCAGCAGCCAGGGATTGATGGGCGAGCAGTACTTC	CASSQGLMGEQYF
TRBV5-1	.	TRBJ1-6	.	TGCGCCAGCAGCGGGGAACAGCCCCCTTCACCCCTCCACTTT	CASSGEQPPSPLHF
TRBV27	.	TRBJ2-7	few	TGTGCCATCAGCGGCGGCGAGCAGTACTTC	CAISGGEQYF
TRBV29-1	.	TRBJ2-1	.	TGCAGCGTTCCCTCGGGCAATGAGCAGTTCTTC	CSVPSGNEQFF
TRBV9	.	TRBJ2-7	few	TGTGCCAGCAGCGTGGGAGCCGCCGAGCGCGAGCAGTACTTC	CASSVGAAEREQYF
TRBV6-1	.	TRBJ1-4	.	TGTGCCAGCAGTGAAACAGGGTCAACTAATGAAAAACTGTTTTTT	CASSETGSTNEKLFF
TRBV7-2	.	TRBJ1-2	.	TGTGCCAGCAGCTACTTGGGGAGTGCATATGGCTACACCTTC	CASSYLGSAYGYTF
TRBV7-8	.	TRBJ2-2	.	TGTGCCAGCAGCTTAGATTACGGGAGTGGCACCGGGGAGCTGTTTTTT	CASSLDYGSGTGELFF